This TCR beta chain appears in the sequencing data of a study of cytomegalovirus exposure and HLA in healthy donors. V lost 8 bases and J lost 0; bases outside the gene matches: 4. This CDR3 has 14 residues. The germline gives CDR1 MNHEY, CDR2 SVGAGI. Produced via immunoSEQ multiplex PCR; TCRdb's table is partial and in-frame only. The top ten hold approximately 2.3% of the sample, which has 150,000 to 200,000 clones, around four fifths seen once. This clone has more than one count but fewer than ten. The sequencing input was PBMCs. This TCR came from a man aged 25 to 40 in good health and CMV-seropositive. The chain carries TRBV6-5 and TRBJ2-7; 10 bases align to TRBD1. CDR3 amino acids: CASWGQGYSYEQYF. The CDR3 DNA is TGTGCCAGCTGGGGACAGGGGTACTCCTACGAGCAGTACTTC.